The 25 T cell receptor beta chains in this list originate from one sample, sequenced in a study of technical replicates of blood from four donors. Using immunoSEQ multiplex PCR, the repertoire was profiled, and TCRdb retains in-frame clones only, with some absent. This table has fewer than 60,000 clones, 90% to 95% appearing once. Material: PBMCs. The receptors here all came from a human donor in good health. Some clones in this sample may be carry-over from other donors' samples.

The chain couples TRBV4-2 to TRBJ2-7; 9 bases are shared with TRBD2. The CDR3 has 18 amino acids. Trimming cost V 0 bases and J 3 bases; bases outside gene matches: 12. From germline, CDR1 is LGHNA and CDR2 YNFKEQ. CDR3 in DNA: TGTGCCAGCAGCCAAGAAGGAGGGGGCGGGAGGGCCGTCTACGAGCAGTACTTC. It encodes CASSQEGGGGRAVYEQYF.

V gene TRBV7-9 combines with J gene TRBJ1-1; 9 nucleotides align to TRBD1. Germline CDR1 and CDR2: SEHNR and FQNEAQ (reference sequence). This CDR3 spans 16 amino acids. The trim removed 5 bases at V and 10 bases at J, leaving 17 bases unmatched. The CDR3 DNA sequence: TGTGCCAGCAGCCTCCTTCCGGGACAGGGTGTCTTAGGAGCTTTCTTT. Its translation: CASSLLPGQGVLGAFF.

V usage is TRBV6-1 and J usage is TRBJ1-1; D not resolved. The CDR3 is 14 amino acids. CDR1 and CDR2 from the germline V gene are MNHNS and SASEGT. Trimming stripped 4 bases from V and 1 base from J, with 10 bases between. The CDR3 loop reads CASSGKAKNTEAFF. The CDR3 nucleotides read TGTGCCAGCAGTGGAAAAGCAAAGAACACTGAAGCTTTCTTT.

V is TRBV6-5 and J is TRBJ2-7; 7 nucleotides agree with TRBD1. The CDR3 has 14 amino acids. The germline gives CDR1 MNHEY, CDR2 SVGAGI. V was clipped by 6 bases and J by 4 bases; unmatched bases: 9. Here the CDR3 DNA reads TGTGCCAGCAGCGAAGGGGGCGCGAGGTACGAGCAGTACTTC. Amino acid sequence: CASSEGGARYEQYF.

The chain joins TRBV27 to TRBJ1-6; D is uncertain. Germline V CDR1 and CDR2: MNHEY, SMNVEV (reference sequence). The CDR3 totals 15 residues. V shed 8 bases and J shed 10 bases, with 21 bases lying between them. CDR3 nucleotide sequence: TGTGCCAGCTCGTCATGGCGCACGGGGTTGTCACCCCTCCACTTT. Translating it yields CASSSWRTGLSPLHF.

The rearrangement joins TRBV7-8 to TRBJ1-6, with D tentatively TRBD1 (5 bases). The germline V gene encodes CDR1 SGHVS and CDR2 FQNEAQ. Trimming stripped 2 bases from V and 10 bases from J, with 12 bases between. The CDR3 extends over 14 amino acids. CDR3 sequence: CASSLTSGVSPLHF. CDR3 DNA sequence: TGTGCCAGCAGCTTAACTTCGGGGGTCTCACCCCTCCACTTT.

This clone was counted only a few times. V usage is TRBV29-1 and J usage is TRBJ2-7; D might be TRBD1 (6 bases). The V gene lost 0 bases and the J gene lost 7 bases, with 13 bases spanning the gap. The CDR3 runs 13 residues. Germline V gene lookup returns CDR1 SQVTM and CDR2 ANQGSEA. This chain's CDR3 is CSVEEETGWEQYF. The CDR3 coding sequence is TGCAGCGTTGAAGAAGAAACAGGGTGGGAGCAGTACTTC.

The V and J genes are TRBV30 and TRBJ1-1; 11 nucleotides line up with TRBD1. J lost 2 bases, V lost 7 bases, and 9 bases had no gene match. CDR3 length: 15 amino acids. The germline V gene has CDR1 GTSNPN and CDR2 SVGIG (reference sequence). The CDR3 DNA reads TGTGCCTCACGGACAGGGGGCTTGGGTAACACTGAAGCTTTCTTT. Its protein product is CASRTGGLGNTEAFF.

The chain is built from TRBV5-4 and TRBJ2-5, with 10 bases lining up with TRBD1. CDR1 is SGHNT and CDR2 is YYREEE in the germline V gene (reference sequence). V was clipped by 2 bases and J by 4 bases; unmatched bases: 2. The CDR3 extends over 14 amino acids. CDR3 in amino acids: CASSFRDRGETQYF. DNA of the CDR3: TGTGCCAGCAGCTTCAGGGACAGGGGAGAGACCCAGTACTTC.

The chain links TRBV6-1 to TRBJ1-5; 7 bases are shared with TRBD1. Unmatched junction bases numbered 9, after V lost 7 bases and J lost 3 bases. Germline CDR1 MNHNS, CDR2 SASEGT. This CDR3 is built from 15 residues. CDR3 loop: CASMRDRLANQPQHF. For the CDR3, the DNA is TGTGCCAGCATGAGGGACAGACTCGCCAATCAGCCCCAGCATTTT.

This chain links TRBV5-6 with TRBJ2-2; TRBD2 aligns across 11 bases. V was pared by 0 bases and J by 6 bases, with 1 base of the junction left unmatched. CDR3 length equals 15 residues. The germline gives CDR1 SGHDT, CDR2 YYEEEE. The CDR3 DNA reads TGTGCCAGCAGCTTGGTAGCGGGAGGGCCCGGGGAGCTGTTTTTT. This codes for CASSLVAGGPGELFF.

The V and J genes are TRBV11-2 and TRBJ2-3, with 11 bases aligning to TRBD2. The trim removed 7 bases at V and 4 bases at J, leaving 13 bases unmatched. This CDR3 is built from 17 residues. CDR1 is SGHAT, CDR2 FQNNGV, per germline. The CDR3 nucleotides read TGTGCCAGCAACCCGAGGGTAGCGGGGGGGCTATCAGATACGCAGTATTTT. Its protein is CASNPRVAGGLSDTQYF.

The chain employs TRBV19 and TRBJ2-1, with D possibly matching TRBD1 (6 bases). The CDR3 runs 12 residues. The V gene lost 7 bases and the J gene lost 4 bases, with 8 bases spanning the gap. Germline CDR1 is LNHDA and CDR2 is SQIVND (reference sequence). The CDR3 reads CASKRGYNEQFF. The CDR3, as DNA: TGTGCCAGTAAGAGGGGGTACAATGAGCAGTTCTTC.

The J gene is TRBJ2-3, the V gene TRBV9; possibly TRBD2 for D (7 bases). The CDR3 is 14 residues long. V dropped 6 bases and J dropped 4 bases, with 15 bases sitting between them. Germline values: CDR1 SGDLS, CDR2 YYNGEE. The CDR3 reads CASNMGGLADTQYF. The CDR3 bases are TGTGCCAGCAACATGGGGGGGCTGGCAGATACGCAGTATTTT.

The CDR3 DNA reads TGCGCCAGCAGCCAAATGACAGGGGGTAGCTACGAGCAGTACTTC. Protein product: CASSQMTGGSYEQYF. The chain combines TRBV4-1 with TRBJ2-7; 9 bases map to TRBD1. This CDR3 contains 15 residues. Germline CDR1 is MGHRA and CDR2 is YSYEKL. V was clipped by 2 bases and J by 3 bases; unmatched bases: 5.

The chain joins TRBV2 to TRBJ2-7; 7 nucleotides match TRBD1. The germline gives CDR1 SNHLY, CDR2 FYNNEI. V trimming: 6 bases; J trimming: 6 bases; junction bases outside the gene matches: 8. The CDR3 sequence is 13 residues long. The DNA of the CDR3 is TGTGCCAGCAGCCGACAGGGTCTCATCGAGCAGTACTTC. This sequence encodes CASSRQGLIEQYF. The full variable domain, its missing parts supplied by reference TRBV2 and TRBJ2-7, is EPEVTQTPSHQVTQMGQEVILRCVPISNHLYFYWYRQILGQKVEFLVSFYNNEISEKSEIFDDQFSVERPDGSNFTLKIRSTKLEDSAMYFCASSRQGLIEQYFGPGTRLTVT.

As DNA, the CDR3 is TGTGCCAGCAGGCCGACAGGGTCCCCTCAGGAAAAACTGTTTTTT. As protein: CASRPTGSPQEKLFF. The J gene is TRBJ1-4, the V gene TRBV6-5, with 7 bases identical to TRBD1. The CDR3 length is 15 residues. V trimming: 6 bases; J trimming: 8 bases; junction bases outside the gene matches: 12. Per the germline V gene, CDR1 is MNHEY and CDR2 is SVGAGI.

The V call is TRBV6-4, the J call TRBJ2-1, with TRBD2 identical over 7 bases. J was trimmed by 4 bases and V by 3 bases; bases with no gene match: 6. The CDR3 sequence is 15 residues long. From germline, CDR1 is MRHNA and CDR2 SNTAGT. CDR3 bases: TGTGCCAGCAGTGATCTAGCGGAGGGATACAATGAGCAGTTCTTC. Its translation is CASSDLAEGYNEQFF.

In this sample, this clone turned up once. This chain links TRBV10-3 with TRBJ1-5; D is perhaps TRBD1 (6 bases). This CDR3 has 15 residues. The ends were cut back, 0 bases at V and 6 bases at J, with 12 bases in the middle. The germline CDR1 and CDR2 sequences are ENHRY and SYGVKD. The CDR3 coding sequence is TGTGCCATCAGTGAGTCAGCGGGGGGCGGTCAGCCCCAGCATTTT. Translation gives CAISESAGGGQPQHF.

This chain connects TRBV7-8 to TRBJ2-6, with a possible D match to TRBD1 (5 bases). Per germline, CDR1 SGHVS and CDR2 FQNEAQ. Deletions cut 5 bases from V and 2 bases from J, with 16 bases between. This CDR3 spans 17 amino acids. Here the CDR3 DNA reads TGTGCCAGCAGCCGGACACCGAAAGGCCCTGGGGCCAACGTCCTGACTTTC. Translation: CASSRTPKGPGANVLTF.

The chain is built from TRBV10-3 and TRBJ1-2, with 9 positions matching TRBD1. V lost 8 bases to trimming and J lost 7 bases; unmatched junction nucleotides: 5. The germline V gene encodes CDR1 ENHRY and CDR2 SYGVKD. The CDR3 is 12 residues long. CDR3 nucleotide sequence: TGTGCCATCGCGGGACAGGGTTCTGGCTACACCTTC. Translated, it gives CAIAGQGSGYTF.

The chain combines TRBV28 with TRBJ2-7; D is possibly TRBD2 (7 bases). This CDR3 comprises 11 residues. Trimming shortened V by 10 bases and J by 4 bases, and 11 bases separated the two germline ends. The germline CDR1 and CDR2 sequences are MDHEN and SYDVKM. As DNA, the CDR3 is TGTGCCAAGGGAGGGGGGTACGAGCAGTACTTC. It yields the protein CAKGGGYEQYF. The full variable domain, rest sourced from reference TRBV28 and TRBJ2-7, is DVKVTQSSRYLVKRTGEKVFLECVQDMDHENMFWYRQDPGLGLRLIYFSYDVKMKEKGDIPEGYSVSREKKERFSLILESASTNQTSMYLCAKGGGYEQYFGPGTRLTVT.

The chain joins TRBV5-6 to TRBJ1-1; no clear D. The CDR3 runs to 14 residues. Trimming shortened V by 3 bases and J by 5 bases, and 14 bases separated the two germline ends. In germline, CDR1 is SGHDT, CDR2 YYEEEE. The CDR3 here is CASSSRGRVTEAFF. The CDR3 DNA sequence: TGTGCCAGCAGCTCACGAGGGCGCGTAACTGAAGCTTTCTTT.

This clone showed up just once. The chain carries TRBV7-9 and TRBJ2-1; 9 bases fit TRBD2. The germline V gene encodes CDR1 SEHNR and CDR2 FQNEAQ (reference sequence). The CDR3 is made up of 18 amino acids. J lost 7 bases, V lost 1 base, and 14 bases had no gene match. The DNA for the CDR3 is TGTGCCAGCAGCTTAGGGTTGACCGCGGGGGGGCCCAAGAATGAGCAGTTCTTC. Its protein product is CASSLGLTAGGPKNEQFF.

This clone was seen only once. The chain recombines TRBV4-2 with TRBJ2-5, with TRBD2 identical over 9 bases. Trimming at V came to 5 bases and at J to 4 bases, leaving 17 bases not matched to a gene. CDR1 LGHNA and CDR2 YNFKEQ come from the germline V gene. The CDR3 length is 18 residues. CDR3 region: CASSTIRGGGAPRETQYF. The CDR3 DNA is TGTGCCAGCAGCACAATCCGAGGCGGGGGGGCACCCAGAGAGACCCAGTACTTC.